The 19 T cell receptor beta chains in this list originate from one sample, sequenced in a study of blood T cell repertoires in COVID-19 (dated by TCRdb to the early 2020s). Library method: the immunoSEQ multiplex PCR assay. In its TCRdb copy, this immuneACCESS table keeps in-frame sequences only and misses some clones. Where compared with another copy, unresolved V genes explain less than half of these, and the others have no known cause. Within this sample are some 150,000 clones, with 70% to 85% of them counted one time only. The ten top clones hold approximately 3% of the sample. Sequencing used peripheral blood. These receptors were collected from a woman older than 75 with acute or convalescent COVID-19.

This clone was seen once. The CDR3 here is CASTPAGVAGELFF. The CDR3, as DNA: TGTGCCAGCACCCCAGCGGGGGTCGCCGGGGAGCTGTTTTTT. The V gene is TRBV6-5, the J gene TRBJ2-2; 8 bases map to TRBD2. The V gene end was trimmed by 7 bases and the J gene end by 6 bases; junction bases not matched to a gene: 7. From germline, CDR1 is MNHEY and CDR2 SVGAGI. This CDR3 has 14 residues.

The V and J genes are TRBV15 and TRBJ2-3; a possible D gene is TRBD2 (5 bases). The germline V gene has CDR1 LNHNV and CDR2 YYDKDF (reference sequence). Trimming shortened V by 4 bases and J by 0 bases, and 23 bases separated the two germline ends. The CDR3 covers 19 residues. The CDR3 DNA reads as TGTGCCACCAGCAAAGAGAGGGTTTTTGAGGTTTTAAGCACAGATACGCAGTATTTT. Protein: CATSKERVFEVLSTDTQYF.

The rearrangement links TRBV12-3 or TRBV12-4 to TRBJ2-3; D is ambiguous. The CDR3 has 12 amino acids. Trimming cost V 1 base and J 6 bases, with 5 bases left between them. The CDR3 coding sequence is TGTGCCAGCAGTTTAGACGGGGATACGCAGTATTTT. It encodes CASSLDGDTQYF.

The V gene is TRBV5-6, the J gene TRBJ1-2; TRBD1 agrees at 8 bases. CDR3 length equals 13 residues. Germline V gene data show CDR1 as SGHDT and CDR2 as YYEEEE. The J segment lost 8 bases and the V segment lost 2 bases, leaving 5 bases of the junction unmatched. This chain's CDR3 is CASSFLQGEGYTF. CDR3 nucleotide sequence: TGTGCCAGCAGCTTCTTACAGGGGGAAGGCTACACCTTC.

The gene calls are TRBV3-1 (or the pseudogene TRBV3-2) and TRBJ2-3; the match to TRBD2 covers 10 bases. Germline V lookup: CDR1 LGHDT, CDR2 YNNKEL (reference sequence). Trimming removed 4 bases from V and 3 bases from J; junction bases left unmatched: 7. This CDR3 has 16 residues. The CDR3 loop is CASSRASGGGTDTQYF. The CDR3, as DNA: TGTGCCAGCAGCCGGGCTAGCGGGGGAGGTACAGATACGCAGTATTTT.

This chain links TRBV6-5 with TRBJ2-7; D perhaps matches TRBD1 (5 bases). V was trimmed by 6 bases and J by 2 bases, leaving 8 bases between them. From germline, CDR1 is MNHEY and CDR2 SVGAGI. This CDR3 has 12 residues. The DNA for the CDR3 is TGTGCCAGCAGGGACACCCCCTACGAGCAGTACTTC. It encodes CASRDTPYEQYF.

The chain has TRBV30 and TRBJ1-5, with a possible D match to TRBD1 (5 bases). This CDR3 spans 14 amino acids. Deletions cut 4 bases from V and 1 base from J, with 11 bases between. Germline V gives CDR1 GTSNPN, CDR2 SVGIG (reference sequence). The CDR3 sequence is CAWTRAGSNQPQHF. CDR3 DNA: TGTGCCTGGACCAGAGCAGGGAGCAATCAGCCCCAGCATTTT.

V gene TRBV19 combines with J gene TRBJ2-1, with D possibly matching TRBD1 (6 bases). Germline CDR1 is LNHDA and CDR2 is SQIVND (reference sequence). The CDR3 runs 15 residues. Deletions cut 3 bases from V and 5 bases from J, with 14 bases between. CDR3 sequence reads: CASSMSRYRDNEQFF. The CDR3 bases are TGTGCCAGTAGTATGTCTCGCTACAGGGACAATGAGCAGTTCTTC.

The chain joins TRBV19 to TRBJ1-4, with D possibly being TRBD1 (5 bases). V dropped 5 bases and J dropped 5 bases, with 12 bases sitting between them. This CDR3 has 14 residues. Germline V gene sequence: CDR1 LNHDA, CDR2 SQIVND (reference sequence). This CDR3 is CASSHTGGNEKLFF. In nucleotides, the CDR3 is TGTGCCAGTAGTCACACAGGAGGGAATGAAAAACTGTTTTTT.

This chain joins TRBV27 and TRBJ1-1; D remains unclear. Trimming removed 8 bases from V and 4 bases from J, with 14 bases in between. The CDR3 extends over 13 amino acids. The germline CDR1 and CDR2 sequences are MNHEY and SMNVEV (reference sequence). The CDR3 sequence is CASSRSRATEAFF. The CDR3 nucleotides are TGTGCCAGCTCCCGTTCGCGGGCCACTGAAGCTTTCTTT.

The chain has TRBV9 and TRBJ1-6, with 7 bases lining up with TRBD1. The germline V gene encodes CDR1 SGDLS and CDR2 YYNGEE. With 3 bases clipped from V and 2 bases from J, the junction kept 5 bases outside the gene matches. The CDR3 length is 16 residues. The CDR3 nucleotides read TGTGCCAGCAGCGCCGACAGGGACCCCTATAATTCACCCCTCCACTTT. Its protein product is CASSADRDPYNSPLHF.

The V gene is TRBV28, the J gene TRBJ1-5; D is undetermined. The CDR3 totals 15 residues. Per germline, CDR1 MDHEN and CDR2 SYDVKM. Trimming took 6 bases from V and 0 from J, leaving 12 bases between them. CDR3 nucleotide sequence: TGTGCCAGCAGCTCCAGACAAAATAGCAATCAGCCCCAGCATTTT. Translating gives CASSSRQNSNQPQHF.

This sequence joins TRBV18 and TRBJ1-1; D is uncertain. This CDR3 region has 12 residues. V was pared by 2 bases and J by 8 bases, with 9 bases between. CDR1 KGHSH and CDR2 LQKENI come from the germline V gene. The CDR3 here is CASSPISGEAFF. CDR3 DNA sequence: TGTGCCAGCTCACCAATTAGCGGGGAAGCTTTCTTT.

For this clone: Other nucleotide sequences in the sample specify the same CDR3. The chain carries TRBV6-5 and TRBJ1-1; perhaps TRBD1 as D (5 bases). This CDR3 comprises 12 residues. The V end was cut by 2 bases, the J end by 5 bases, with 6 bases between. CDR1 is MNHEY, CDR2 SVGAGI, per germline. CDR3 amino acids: CASSYGATEAFF. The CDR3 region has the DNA TGTGCCAGCAGTTACGGGGCTACTGAAGCTTTCTTT.

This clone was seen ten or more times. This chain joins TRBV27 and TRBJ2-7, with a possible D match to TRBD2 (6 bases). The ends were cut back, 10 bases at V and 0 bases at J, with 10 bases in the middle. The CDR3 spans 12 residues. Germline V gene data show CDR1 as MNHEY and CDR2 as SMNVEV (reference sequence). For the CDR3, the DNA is TGTGCCACCAGGACTATCTCCTACGAGCAGTACTTC. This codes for CATRTISYEQYF.

The CDR3 is CASSEAGAGDEKLFF. The CDR3 nucleotides read TGTGCCAGCAGTGAAGCTGGGGCGGGAGATGAAAAACTGTTTTTT. The V and J genes are TRBV25-1 and TRBJ1-4, with D tentatively TRBD1 (5 bases). CDR1 MGHDK and CDR2 SYGVNS come from the germline V gene. The V end lost 2 bases, the J end lost 6 bases, and 13 bases lay between the germline ends. The CDR3 runs to 15 residues.

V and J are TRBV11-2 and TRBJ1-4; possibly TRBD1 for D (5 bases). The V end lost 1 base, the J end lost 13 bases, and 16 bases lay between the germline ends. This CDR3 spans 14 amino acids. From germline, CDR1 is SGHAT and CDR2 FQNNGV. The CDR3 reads CASSLVDPAGRLFF. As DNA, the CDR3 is TGTGCCAGCAGCTTAGTCGATCCCGCAGGGCGACTGTTTTTT.

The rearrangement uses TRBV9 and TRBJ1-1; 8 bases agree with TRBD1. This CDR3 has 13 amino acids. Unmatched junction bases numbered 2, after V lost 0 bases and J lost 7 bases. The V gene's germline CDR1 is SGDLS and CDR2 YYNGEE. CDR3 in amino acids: CASSVGGQVEAFF. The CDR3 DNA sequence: TGTGCCAGCAGCGTAGGGGGACAGGTTGAAGCTTTCTTT.

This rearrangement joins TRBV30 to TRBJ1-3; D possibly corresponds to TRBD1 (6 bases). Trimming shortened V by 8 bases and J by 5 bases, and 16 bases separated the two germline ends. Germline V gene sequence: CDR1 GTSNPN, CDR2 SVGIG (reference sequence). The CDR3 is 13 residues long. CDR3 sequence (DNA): TGTGCCCACAACAGGGTTTACCGAAACACCATATATTTT. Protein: CAHNRVYRNTIYF.